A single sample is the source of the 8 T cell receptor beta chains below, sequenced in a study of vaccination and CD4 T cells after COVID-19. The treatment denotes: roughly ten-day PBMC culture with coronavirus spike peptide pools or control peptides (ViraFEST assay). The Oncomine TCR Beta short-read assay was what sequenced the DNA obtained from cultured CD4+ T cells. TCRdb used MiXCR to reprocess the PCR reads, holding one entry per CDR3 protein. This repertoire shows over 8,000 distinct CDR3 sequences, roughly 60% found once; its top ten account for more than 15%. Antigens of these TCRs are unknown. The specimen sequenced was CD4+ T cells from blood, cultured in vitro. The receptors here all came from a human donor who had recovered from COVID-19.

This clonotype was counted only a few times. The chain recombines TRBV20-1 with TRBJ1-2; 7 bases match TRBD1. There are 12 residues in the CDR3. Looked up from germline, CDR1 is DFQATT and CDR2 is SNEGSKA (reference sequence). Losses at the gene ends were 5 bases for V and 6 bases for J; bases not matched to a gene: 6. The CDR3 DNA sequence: TGCAGTGCTGTAGGACAGGCGGATGGCTACACCTTC. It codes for CSAVGQADGYTF.

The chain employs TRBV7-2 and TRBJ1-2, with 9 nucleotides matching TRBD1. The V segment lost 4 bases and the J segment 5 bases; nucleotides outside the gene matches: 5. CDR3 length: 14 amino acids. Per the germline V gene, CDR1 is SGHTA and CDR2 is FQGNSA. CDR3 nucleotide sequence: TGTGCCAGCAGCTCGGGACAGGGCCTTTATGGCTACACCTTC. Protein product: CASSSGQGLYGYTF.

The CDR3 coding sequence is TGTGCCAGCACGCCAACAGGGTACACTGAAGCTTTCTTT. This translates into CASTPTGYTEAFF. This chain uses TRBV6-1 with TRBJ1-1, with D perhaps matching TRBD1 (6 bases). CDR3 length equals 13 residues. Trimming cost V 7 bases and J 3 bases, with 12 bases left between them. Germline V gene data show CDR1 as MNHNS and CDR2 as SASEGT.

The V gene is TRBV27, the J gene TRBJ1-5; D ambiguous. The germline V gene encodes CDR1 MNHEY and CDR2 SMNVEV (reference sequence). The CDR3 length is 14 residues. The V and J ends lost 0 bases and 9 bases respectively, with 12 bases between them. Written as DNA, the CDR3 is TGTGCCAGCAGTTTATCGGAGGGTACGCGGCCCCAGCATTTT. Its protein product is CASSLSEGTRPQHF.

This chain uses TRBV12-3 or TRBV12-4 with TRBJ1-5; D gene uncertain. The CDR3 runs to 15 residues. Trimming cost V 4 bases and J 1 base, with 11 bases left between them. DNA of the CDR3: TGTGCCAGCAGTTCGTTTCCCCAGAGCAATCAGCCCCAGCATTTT. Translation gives CASSSFPQSNQPQHF.

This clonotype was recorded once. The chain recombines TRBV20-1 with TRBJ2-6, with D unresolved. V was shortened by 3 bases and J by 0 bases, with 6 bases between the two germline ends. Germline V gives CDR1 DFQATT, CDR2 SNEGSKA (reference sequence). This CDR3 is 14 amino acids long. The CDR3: CSARGLSGANVLTF. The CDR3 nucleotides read TGCAGTGCTAGGGGTCTCTCTGGGGCCAACGTCCTGACTTTC.

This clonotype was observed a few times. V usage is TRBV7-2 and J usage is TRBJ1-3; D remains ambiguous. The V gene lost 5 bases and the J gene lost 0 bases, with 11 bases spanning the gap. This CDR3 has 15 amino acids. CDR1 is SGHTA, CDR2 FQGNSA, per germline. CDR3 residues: CASSLRSSSGNTIYF. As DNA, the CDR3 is TGTGCCAGCAGCCTCAGGTCCAGCTCTGGAAACACCATATATTTT.

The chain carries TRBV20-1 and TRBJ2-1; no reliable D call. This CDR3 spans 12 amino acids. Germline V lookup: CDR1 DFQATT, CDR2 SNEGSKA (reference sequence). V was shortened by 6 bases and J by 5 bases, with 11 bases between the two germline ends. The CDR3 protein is CSAFRFNNEQFF. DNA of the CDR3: TGCAGTGCCTTCAGGTTTAACAATGAGCAGTTCTTC.